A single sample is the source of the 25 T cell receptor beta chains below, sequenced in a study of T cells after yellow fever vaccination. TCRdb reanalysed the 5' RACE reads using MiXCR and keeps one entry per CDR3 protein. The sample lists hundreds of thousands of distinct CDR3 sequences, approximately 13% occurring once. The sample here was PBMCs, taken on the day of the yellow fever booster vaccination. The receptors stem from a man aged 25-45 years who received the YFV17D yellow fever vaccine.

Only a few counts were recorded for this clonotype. DNA of the CDR3: TGCGCCAGCAGCCAAGATTCGCGGCTAGCGGGAGGGGGGGATACGCAGTATTTT. Its protein product is CASSQDSRLAGGGDTQYF. The chain joins TRBV4-3 to TRBJ2-3; 12 bases agree with TRBD2. After removal of 0 bases from V and 6 bases from J, the junction contained 10 bases not matched to a gene. This CDR3 region has 18 residues. CDR1 is LGHNA, CDR2 YSLEER, per germline.

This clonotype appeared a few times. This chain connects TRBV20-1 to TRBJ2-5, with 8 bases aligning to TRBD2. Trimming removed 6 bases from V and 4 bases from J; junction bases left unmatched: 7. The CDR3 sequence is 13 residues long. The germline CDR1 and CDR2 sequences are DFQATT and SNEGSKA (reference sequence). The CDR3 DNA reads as TGCAGTGCGAGGGGACTAGTTCGAGAGACCCAGTACTTC. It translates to CSARGLVRETQYF.

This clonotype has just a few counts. CDR3 bases: TGCAGTGCAACCTGGACTAGCGGGAGTCCTAATGAGCAGTTCTTC. This encodes CSATWTSGSPNEQFF. The chain employs TRBV20-1 and TRBJ2-1; TRBD2 aligns across 13 bases. V shed 6 bases, J shed 7 bases, and the junction held 9 bases outside the gene matches. The CDR3 has 15 residues. CDR1 DFQATT and CDR2 SNEGSKA come from the germline V gene (reference sequence).

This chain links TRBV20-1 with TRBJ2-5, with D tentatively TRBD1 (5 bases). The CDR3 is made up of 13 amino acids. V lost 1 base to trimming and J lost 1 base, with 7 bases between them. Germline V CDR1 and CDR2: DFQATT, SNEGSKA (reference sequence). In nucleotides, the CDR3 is TGCAGTGCTAGAGTGGGGCCCCAAGAGACCCAGTACTTC. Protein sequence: CSARVGPQETQYF.

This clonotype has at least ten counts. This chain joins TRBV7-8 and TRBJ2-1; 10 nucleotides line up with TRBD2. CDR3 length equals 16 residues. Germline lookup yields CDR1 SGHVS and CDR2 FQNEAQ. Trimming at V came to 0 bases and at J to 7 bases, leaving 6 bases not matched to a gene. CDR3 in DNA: TGTGCCAGCAGCTTAGCGCCTAGCGGGAGAACAAATGAGCAGTTCTTC. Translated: CASSLAPSGRTNEQFF.

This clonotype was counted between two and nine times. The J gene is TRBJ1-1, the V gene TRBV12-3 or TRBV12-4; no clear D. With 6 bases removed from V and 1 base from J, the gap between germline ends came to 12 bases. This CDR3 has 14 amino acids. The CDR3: CASSLGKSNTEAFF. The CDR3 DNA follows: TGTGCCAGCAGCCTAGGGAAGTCGAACACTGAAGCTTTCTTT.

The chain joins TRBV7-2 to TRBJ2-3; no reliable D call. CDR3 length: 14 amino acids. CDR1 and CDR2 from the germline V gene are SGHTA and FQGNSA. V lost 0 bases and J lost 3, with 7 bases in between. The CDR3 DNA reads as TGTGCCAGCAGCTTAGCGACGGAGACAGATACGCAGTATTTT. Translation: CASSLATETDTQYF.

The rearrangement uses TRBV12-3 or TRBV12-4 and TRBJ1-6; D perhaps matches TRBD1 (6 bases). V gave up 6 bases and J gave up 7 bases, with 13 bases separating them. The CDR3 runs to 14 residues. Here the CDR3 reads CASSEGVTNSPLHF. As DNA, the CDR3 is TGTGCCAGCAGCGAGGGGGTGACGAATTCACCCCTCCACTTT.

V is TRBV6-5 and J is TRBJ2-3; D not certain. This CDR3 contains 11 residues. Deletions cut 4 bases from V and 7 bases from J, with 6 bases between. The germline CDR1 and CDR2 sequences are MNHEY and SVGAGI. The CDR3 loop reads CASSFGNTQYF. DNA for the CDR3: TGTGCCAGCAGTTTTGGGAATACGCAGTATTTT.

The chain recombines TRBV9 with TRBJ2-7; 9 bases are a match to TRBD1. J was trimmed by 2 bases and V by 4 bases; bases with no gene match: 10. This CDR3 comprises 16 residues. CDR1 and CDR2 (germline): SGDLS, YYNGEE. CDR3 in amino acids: CASSTGTGNVPYEQYF. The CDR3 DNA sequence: TGTGCCAGCAGCACTGGGACAGGGAATGTTCCCTACGAGCAGTACTTC.

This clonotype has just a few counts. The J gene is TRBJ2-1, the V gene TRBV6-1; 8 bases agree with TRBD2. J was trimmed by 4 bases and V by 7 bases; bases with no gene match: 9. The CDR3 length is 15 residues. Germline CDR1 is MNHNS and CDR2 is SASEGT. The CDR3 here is CASTSGAGAYNEQFF. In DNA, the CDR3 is TGTGCCAGCACCTCCGGAGCGGGAGCTTACAATGAGCAGTTCTTC.

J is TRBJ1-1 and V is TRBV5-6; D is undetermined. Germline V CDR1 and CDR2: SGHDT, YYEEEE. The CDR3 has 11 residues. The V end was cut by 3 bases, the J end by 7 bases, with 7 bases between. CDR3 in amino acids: CASSWGFEAFF. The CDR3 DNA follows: TGTGCCAGCAGCTGGGGATTTGAAGCTTTCTTT.

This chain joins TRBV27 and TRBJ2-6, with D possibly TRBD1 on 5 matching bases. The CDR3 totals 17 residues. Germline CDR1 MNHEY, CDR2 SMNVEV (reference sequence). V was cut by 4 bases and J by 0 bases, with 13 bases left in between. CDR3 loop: CASSSDNRPSGANVLTF. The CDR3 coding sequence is TGTGCCAGCAGTTCGGACAACAGACCCTCTGGGGCCAACGTCCTGACTTTC.

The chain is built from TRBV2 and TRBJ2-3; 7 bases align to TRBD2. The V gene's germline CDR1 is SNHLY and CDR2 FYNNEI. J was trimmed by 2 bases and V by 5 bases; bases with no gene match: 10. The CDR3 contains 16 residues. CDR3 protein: CASSTGEGGITDTQYF. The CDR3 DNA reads TGTGCCAGCAGTACCGGTGAGGGAGGGATCACAGATACGCAGTATTTT.

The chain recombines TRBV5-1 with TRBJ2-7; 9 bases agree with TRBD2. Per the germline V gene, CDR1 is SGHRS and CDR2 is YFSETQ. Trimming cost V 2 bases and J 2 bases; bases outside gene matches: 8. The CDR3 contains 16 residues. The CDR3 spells CASSLPGTSRTYEQYF. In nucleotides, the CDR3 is TGCGCCAGCAGCTTACCCGGGACTAGCAGGACCTACGAGCAGTACTTC. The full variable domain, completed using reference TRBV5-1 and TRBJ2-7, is KAGVTQTPRYLIKTRGQQVTLSCSPISGHRSVSWYQQTPGQGLQFLFEYFSETQRNKGNFPGRFSGRQFSNSRSEMNVSTLELGDSALYLCASSLPGTSRTYEQYFGPGTRLTVT.

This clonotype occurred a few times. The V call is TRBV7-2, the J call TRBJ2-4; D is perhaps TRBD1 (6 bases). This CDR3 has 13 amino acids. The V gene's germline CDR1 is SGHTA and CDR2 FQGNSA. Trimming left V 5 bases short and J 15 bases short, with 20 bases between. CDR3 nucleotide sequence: TGTGCCAGCAGCATCCTAACAGGGTTAGACCCGTACTTC. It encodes CASSILTGLDPYF.

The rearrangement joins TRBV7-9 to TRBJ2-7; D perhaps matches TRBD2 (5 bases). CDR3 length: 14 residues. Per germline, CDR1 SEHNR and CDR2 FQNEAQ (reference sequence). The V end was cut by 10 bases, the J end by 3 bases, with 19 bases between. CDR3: CAIAGGPSYYEQYF. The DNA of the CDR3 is TGTGCCATAGCCGGAGGTCCCTCTTACTACGAGCAGTACTTC.

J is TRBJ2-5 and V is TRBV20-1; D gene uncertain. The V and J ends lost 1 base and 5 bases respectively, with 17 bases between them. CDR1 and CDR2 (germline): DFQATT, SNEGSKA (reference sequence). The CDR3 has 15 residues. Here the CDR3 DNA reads TGCAGTGCTAGAGTGAGTCTAGGCGGAGTGGAGACCCAGTACTTC. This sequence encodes CSARVSLGGVETQYF.

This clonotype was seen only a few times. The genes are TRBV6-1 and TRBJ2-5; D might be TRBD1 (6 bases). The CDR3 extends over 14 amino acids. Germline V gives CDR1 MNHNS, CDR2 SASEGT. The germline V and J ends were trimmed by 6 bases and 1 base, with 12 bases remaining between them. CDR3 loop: CASSPGQSQETQYF. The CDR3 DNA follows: TGTGCCAGCAGCCCAGGACAGTCCCAAGAGACCCAGTACTTC.

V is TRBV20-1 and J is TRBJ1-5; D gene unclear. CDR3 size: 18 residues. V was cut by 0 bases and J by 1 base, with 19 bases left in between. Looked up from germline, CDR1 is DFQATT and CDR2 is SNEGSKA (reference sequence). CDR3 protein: CSARDTRRKVRSNQPQHF. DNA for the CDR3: TGCAGTGCTAGAGATACACGCCGCAAGGTACGGAGCAATCAGCCCCAGCATTTT.

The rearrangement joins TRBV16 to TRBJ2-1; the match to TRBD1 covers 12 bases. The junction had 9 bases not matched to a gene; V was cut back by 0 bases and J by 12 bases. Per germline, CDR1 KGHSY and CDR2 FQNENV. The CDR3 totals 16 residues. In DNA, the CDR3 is TGTGCCAGCAGCCAATCCCGGGTAGGGACAGGGGGCCCGCAGTTCTTC. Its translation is CASSQSRVGTGGPQFF.

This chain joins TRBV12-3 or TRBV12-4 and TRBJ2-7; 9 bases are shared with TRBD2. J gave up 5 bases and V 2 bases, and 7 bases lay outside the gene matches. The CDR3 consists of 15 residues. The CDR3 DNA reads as TGTGCCAGCAGTTTACGGGTAGCGGGAGATCACGAGCAGTACTTC. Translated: CASSLRVAGDHEQYF.

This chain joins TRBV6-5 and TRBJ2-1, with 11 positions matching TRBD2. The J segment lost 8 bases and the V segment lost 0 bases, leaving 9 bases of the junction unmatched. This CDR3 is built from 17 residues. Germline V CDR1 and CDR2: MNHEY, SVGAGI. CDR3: CASSYSASGRTAHEQFF. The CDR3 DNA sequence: TGTGCCAGCAGTTACTCGGCTAGCGGGAGGACGGCCCATGAGCAGTTCTTC.

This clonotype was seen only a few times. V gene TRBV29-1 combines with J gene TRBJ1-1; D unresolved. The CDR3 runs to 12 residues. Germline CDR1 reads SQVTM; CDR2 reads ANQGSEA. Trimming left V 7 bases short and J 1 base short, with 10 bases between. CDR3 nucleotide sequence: TGCAGCGCGGACCGACCGAACACTGAAGCTTTCTTT. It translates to CSADRPNTEAFF.

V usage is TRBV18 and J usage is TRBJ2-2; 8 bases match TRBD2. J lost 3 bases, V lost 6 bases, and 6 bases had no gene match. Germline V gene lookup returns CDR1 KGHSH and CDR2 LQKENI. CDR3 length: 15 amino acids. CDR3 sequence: CASSRPGLDTGELFF. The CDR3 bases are TGTGCCAGCTCGCGCCCGGGACTAGACACCGGGGAGCTGTTTTTT.